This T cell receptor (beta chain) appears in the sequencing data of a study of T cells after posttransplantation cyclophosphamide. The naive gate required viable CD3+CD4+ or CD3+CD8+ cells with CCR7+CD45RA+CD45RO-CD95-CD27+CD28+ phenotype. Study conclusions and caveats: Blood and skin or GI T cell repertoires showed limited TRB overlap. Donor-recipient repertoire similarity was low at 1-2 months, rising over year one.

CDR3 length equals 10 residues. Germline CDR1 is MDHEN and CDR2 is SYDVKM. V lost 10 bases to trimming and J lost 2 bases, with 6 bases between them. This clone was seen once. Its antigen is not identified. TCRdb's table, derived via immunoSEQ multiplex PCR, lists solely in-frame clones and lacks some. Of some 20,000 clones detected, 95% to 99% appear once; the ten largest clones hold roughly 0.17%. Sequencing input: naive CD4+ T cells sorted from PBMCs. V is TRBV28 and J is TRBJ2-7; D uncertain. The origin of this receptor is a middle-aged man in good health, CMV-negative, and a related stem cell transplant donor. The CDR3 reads CATSTYEQYF. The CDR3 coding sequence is TGTGCCACCTCTACCTACGAGCAGTACTTC.